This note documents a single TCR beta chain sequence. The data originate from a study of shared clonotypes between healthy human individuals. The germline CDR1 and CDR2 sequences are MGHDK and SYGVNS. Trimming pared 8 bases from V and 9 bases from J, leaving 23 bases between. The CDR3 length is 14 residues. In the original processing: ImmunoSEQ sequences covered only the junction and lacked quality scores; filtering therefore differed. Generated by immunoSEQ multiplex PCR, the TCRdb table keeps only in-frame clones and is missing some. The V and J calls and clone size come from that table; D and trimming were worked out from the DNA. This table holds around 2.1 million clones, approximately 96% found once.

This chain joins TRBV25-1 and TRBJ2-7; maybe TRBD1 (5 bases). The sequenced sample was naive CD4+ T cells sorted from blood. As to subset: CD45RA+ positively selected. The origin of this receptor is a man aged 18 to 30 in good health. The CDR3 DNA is TGTGCCAGCTCCGACTCGAGAGCAGGGCAGGTGCAGTACTTC. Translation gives CASSDSRAGQVQYF.